This T cell receptor beta chain comes out of a study of blood T cell repertoires in COVID-19. Study at large: The origin of the acute and convalescent COVID-19 samples was the United States, Italy and Spain.

The CDR3 extends over 15 amino acids. Germline CDR1 and CDR2: SGHTA and FQGNSA. V lost 5 bases and J lost 5, with 19 bases in between. One Seattle source followed patients from active infection through their disease course. Clones were sequenced by immunoSEQ multiplex PCR, and TCRdb holds only the in-frame ones, with some missing. The table records about 69,000 clones, about 84% of them present only once. The clonotype comes from a man aged 45 to 65 with COVID-19, enrolled during active disease. The specimen sequenced was peripheral blood. The chain joins TRBV7-2 to TRBJ2-7; D possibly corresponds to TRBD1 (7 bases). The CDR3 DNA reads TGTGCCAGCAGCCTAGGTGAACAGGGGAGGCACGAGCAGTACTTC. It is translated as CASSLGEQGRHEQYF.